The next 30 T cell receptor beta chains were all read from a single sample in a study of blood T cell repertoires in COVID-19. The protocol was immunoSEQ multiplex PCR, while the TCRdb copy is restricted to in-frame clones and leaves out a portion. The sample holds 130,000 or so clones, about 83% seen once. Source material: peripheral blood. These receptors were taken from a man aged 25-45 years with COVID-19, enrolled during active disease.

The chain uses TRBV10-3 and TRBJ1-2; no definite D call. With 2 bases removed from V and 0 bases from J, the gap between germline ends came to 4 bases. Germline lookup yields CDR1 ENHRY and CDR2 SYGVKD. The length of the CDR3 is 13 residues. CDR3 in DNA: TGTGCCATCAGTGAGGCAGCTAACTATGGCTACACCTTC. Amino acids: CAISEAANYGYTF.

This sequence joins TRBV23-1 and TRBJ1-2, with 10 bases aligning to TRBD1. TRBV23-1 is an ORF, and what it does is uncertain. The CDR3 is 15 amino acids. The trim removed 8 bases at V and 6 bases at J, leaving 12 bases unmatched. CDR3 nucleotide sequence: TGCGCCAGCCTTTCATCGGGACAGGGGAGGAATGGCTACACCTTC. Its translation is CASLSSGQGRNGYTF.

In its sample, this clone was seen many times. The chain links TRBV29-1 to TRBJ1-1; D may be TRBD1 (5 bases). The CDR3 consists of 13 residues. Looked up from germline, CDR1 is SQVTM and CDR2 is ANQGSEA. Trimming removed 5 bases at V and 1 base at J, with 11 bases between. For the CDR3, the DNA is TGCAGCGTTCGGACCAGGGAGAACACTGAAGCTTTCTTT. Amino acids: CSVRTRENTEAFF.

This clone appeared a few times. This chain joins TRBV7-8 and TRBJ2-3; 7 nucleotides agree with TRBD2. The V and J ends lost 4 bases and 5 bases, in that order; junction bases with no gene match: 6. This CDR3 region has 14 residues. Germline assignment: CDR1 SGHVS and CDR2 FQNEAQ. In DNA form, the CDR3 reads TGTGCCAGCAGCTATCTAGCGGAAGGAGATACGCAGTATTTT. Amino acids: CASSYLAEGDTQYF.

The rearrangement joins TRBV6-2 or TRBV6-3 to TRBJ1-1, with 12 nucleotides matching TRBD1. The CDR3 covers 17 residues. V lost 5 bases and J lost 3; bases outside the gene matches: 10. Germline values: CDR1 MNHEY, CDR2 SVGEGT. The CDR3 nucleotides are TGTGCCAGCAGTCCCCGGGACAGGGGGCGCCGGGACACTGAAGCTTTCTTT. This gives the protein CASSPRDRGRRDTEAFF.

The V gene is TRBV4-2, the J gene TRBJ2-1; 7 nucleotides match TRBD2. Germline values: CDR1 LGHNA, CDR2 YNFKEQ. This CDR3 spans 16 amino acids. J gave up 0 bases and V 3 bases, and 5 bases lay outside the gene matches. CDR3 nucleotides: TGTGCCAGCAGCCAGGAGCGGGGATCCTCCTACAATGAGCAGTTCTTC. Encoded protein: CASSQERGSSYNEQFF.

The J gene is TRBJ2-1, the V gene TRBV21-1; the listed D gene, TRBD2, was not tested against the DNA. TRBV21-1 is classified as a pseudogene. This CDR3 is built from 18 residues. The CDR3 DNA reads TGTGCCAGCAGCAAAGAGGCTAGTCACATTCTCCTCGACAATGAGCAGTTCTTC. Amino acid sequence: CASSKEASHILLDNEQFF.

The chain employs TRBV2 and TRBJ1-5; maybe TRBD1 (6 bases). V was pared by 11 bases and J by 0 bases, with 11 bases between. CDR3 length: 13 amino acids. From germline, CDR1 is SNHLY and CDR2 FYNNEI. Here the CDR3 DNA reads TGTGCCTGCCACAGGGATAGCAATCAGCCCCAGCATTTT. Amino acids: CACHRDSNQPQHF.

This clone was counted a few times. The CDR3 DNA reads TGTGCCAGTAGTATGGGGGGGGTGAACACTGAAGCTTTCTTT. Protein sequence: CASSMGGVNTEAFF. The chain couples TRBV19 to TRBJ1-1; possible D gene TRBD1, 5 bases. V dropped 3 bases and J dropped 0 bases, with 8 bases sitting between them. CDR3 length equals 14 residues. CDR1 is LNHDA and CDR2 is SQIVND in the germline V gene (reference sequence).

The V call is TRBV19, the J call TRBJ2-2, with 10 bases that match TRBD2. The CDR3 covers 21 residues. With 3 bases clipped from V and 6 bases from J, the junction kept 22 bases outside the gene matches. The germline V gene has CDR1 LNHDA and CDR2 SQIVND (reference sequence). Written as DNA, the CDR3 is TGTGCCAGTAGTATCCGGTTGGTAGCGGGAGGTTCTTTCGCGAGGGCCGGGGAGCTGTTTTTT. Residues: CASSIRLVAGGSFARAGELFF.

The CDR3: CASSESGTGVGGEAFF. The CDR3 nucleotides read TGTGCCAGCAGTGAATCGGGGACAGGGGTTGGTGGTGAAGCTTTCTTT. J is TRBJ1-1 and V is TRBV2, with TRBD1 identical over 10 bases. CDR3 length: 16 residues. Germline trimming cut 2 bases from V and 7 bases from J; bases unmatched to any gene: 10. Germline assignment: CDR1 SNHLY and CDR2 FYNNEI.

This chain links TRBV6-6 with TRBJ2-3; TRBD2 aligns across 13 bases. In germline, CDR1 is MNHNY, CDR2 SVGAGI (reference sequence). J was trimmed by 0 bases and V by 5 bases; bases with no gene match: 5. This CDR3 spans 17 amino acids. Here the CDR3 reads CASSPGTSGMSTDTQYF. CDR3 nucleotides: TGTGCCAGCAGTCCCGGGACTAGCGGGATGAGCACAGATACGCAGTATTTT.

For the CDR3, the DNA is TGTGCCAGTAGTCCTCCAGGGGCCTCCGTCACTGAAGCTTTCTTT. It specifies CASSPPGASVTEAFF. The rearrangement uses TRBV19 and TRBJ1-1; D is perhaps TRBD1 (6 bases). The CDR3 spans 15 residues. V was shortened by 5 bases and J by 4 bases, with 17 bases between the two germline ends. Germline CDR1 LNHDA, CDR2 SQIVND (reference sequence). The full variable domain, with the rest looked up from reference TRBV19 and TRBJ1-1, is DGGITQSPKYLFRKEGQNVTLSCEQNLNHDAMYWYRQDPGQGLRLIYYSQIVNDFQKGDIAEGYSVSREKKESFPLTVTSAQKNPTAFYLCASSPPGASVTEAFFGQGTRLTVV.

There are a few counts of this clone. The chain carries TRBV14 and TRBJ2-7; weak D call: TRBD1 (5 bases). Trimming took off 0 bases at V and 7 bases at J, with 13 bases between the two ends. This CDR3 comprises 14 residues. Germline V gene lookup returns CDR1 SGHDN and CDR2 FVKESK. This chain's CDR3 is CASSQDFRVGEQYF. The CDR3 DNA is TGTGCCAGCAGCCAAGATTTCAGGGTGGGAGAGCAGTACTTC. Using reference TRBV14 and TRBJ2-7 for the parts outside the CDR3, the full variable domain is EAGVTQFPSHSVIEKGQTVTLRCDPISGHDNLYWYRRVMGKEIKFLLHFVKESKQDESGMPNNRFLAERTGGTYSTLKVQPAELEDSGVYFCASSQDFRVGEQYFGPGTRLTVT.

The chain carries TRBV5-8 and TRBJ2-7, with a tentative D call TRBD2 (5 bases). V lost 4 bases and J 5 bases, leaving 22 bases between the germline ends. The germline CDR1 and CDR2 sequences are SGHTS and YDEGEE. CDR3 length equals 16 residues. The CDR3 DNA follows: TGTGCCAGCAGCCCCCTAAGGCAGAAAGGTAGCGACGAGCAGTACTTC. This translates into CASSPLRQKGSDEQYF.

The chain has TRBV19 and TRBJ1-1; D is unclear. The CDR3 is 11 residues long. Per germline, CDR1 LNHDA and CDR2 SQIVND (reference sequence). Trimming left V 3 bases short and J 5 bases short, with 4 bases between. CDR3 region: CASSILTEAFF. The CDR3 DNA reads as TGTGCCAGTAGTATCCTAACTGAAGCTTTCTTT.

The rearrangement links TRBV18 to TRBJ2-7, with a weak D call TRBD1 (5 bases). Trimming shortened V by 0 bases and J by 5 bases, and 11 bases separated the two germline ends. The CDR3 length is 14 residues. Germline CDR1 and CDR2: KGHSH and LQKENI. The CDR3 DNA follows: TGTGCCAGCTCACCACCAAAGGGGTTCGACGAGCAGTACTTC. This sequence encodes CASSPPKGFDEQYF.

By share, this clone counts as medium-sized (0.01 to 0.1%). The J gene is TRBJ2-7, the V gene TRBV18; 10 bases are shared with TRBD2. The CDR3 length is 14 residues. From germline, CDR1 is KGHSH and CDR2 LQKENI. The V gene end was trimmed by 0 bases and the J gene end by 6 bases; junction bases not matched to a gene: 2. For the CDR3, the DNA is TGTGCCAGCTCACCACCTAGCGGGAGGAGCGAGCAGTACTTC. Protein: CASSPPSGRSEQYF. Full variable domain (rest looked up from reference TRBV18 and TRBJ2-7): NAGVMQNPRHLVRRRGQEARLRCSPMKGHSHVYWYRQLPEEGLKFMVYLQKENIIDESGMPKERFSAEFPKEGPSILRIQQVVRGDSAAYFCASSPPSGRSEQYFGPGTRLTVT.

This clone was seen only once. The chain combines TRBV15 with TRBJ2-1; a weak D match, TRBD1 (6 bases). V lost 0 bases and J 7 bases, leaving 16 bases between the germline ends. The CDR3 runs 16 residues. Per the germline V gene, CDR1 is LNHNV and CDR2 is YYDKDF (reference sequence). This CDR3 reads CATSRDKSSGQNEQFF. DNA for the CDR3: TGTGCCACCAGCAGAGATAAGTCGTCGGGACAAAATGAGCAGTTCTTC.

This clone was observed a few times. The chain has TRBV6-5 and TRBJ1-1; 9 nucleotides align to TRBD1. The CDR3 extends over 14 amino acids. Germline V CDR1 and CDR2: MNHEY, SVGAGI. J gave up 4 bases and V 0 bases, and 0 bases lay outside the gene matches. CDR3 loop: CASSYSTGGTEAFF. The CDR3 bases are TGTGCCAGCAGTTACTCGACAGGGGGCACTGAAGCTTTCTTT.

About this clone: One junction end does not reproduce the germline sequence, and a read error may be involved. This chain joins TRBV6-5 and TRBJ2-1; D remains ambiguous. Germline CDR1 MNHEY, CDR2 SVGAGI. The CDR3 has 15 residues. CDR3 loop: CASSDSFYTYNEQFF. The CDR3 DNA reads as TGTGCCAGCAGTGACTCCTTTTACACCTACAATGAGCAGTTCTTC.

The CDR3 loop is CASSEHPPGTSGKRSSYNEQFF. In nucleotides, the CDR3 is TGTGCCAGCAGTGAACACCCGCCCGGGACTAGCGGGAAAAGGAGCTCCTACAATGAGCAGTTCTTC. The rearrangement uses TRBV2 and TRBJ2-1, with 13 bases that match TRBD2. Germline CDR1 is SNHLY and CDR2 is FYNNEI. Trimming removed 2 bases from V and 0 bases from J; junction bases left unmatched: 16. The CDR3 contains 22 residues.

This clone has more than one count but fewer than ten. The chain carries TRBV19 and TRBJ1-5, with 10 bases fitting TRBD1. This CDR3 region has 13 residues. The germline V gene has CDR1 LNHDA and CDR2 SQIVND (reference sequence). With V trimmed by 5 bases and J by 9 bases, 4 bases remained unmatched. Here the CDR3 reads CASSPGQGVPQHF. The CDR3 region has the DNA TGTGCCAGTAGTCCCGGACAGGGGGTGCCCCAGCATTTT.

CDR3 nucleotides: TGTGCCAGTAGTATTCGAGGGACAGATACGCAGTATTTT. It codes for CASSIRGTDTQYF. This chain uses TRBV19 with TRBJ2-3, with a weak D call TRBD2 (5 bases). The V gene's germline CDR1 is LNHDA and CDR2 SQIVND (reference sequence). Trimming removed 3 bases at V and 3 bases at J, with 7 bases between. There are 13 residues in the CDR3.

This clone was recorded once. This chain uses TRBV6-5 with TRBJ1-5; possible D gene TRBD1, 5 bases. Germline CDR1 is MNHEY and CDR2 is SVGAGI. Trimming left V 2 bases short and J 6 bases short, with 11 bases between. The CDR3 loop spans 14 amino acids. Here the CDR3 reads CASSYGAGRQPQHF. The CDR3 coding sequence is TGTGCCAGCAGTTACGGGGCTGGCCGTCAGCCCCAGCATTTT.

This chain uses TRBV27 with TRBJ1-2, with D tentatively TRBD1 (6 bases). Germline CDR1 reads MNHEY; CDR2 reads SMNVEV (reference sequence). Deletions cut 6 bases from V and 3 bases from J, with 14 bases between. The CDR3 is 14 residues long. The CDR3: CASSRRRTDYGYTF. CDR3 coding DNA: TGTGCCAGCAGCCGAAGGAGGACAGACTATGGCTACACCTTC.

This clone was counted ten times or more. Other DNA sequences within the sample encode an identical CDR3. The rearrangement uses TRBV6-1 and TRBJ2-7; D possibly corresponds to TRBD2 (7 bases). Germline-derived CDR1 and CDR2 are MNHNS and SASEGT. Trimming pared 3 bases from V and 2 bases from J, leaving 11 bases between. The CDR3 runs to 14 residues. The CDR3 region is CASSDRGGPYEQYF. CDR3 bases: TGTGCCAGCAGTGATAGGGGGGGGCCCTACGAGCAGTACTTC.

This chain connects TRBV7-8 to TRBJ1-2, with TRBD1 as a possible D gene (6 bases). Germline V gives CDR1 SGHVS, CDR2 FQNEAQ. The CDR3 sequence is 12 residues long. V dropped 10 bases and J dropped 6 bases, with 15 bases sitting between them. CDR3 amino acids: CATLTGFDGYTF. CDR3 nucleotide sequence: TGTGCCACCCTGACAGGCTTCGATGGCTACACCTTC.

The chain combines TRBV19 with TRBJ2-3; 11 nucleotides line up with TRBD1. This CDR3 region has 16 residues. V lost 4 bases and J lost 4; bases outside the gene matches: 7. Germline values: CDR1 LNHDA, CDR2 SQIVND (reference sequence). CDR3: CASSRTGTGGPDTQYF. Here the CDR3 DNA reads TGTGCCAGTAGTAGGACCGGGACAGGGGGACCAGATACGCAGTATTTT.

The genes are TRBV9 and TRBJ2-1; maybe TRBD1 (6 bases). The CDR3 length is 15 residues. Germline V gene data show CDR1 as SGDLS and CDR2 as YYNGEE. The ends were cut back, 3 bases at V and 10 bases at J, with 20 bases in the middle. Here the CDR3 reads CASSAGADSAREQFF. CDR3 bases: TGTGCCAGCAGCGCAGGCGCGGACAGCGCTAGGGAGCAGTTCTTC. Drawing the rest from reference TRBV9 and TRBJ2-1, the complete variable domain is DSGVTQTPKHLITATGQRVTLRCSPRSGDLSVYWYQQSLDQGLQFLIQYYNGEERAKGNILERFSAQQFPDLHSELNLSSLELGDSALYFCASSAGADSAREQFFGPGTRLTVL.